The clone carrying this T cell receptor (beta chain) has a handful of counts. The sample is drawn from a study of T-cell reconstitution after alpha-beta-depleted transplantation in children. TCRbeta library preparation incorporated unique molecular identifiers. TCRdb re-called the PCR reads with MiXCR, one entry per CDR3 protein. In the table there are 350,000 to 500,000 distinct CDR3 sequences, approximately 41% of which are singletons. This CDR3 contains 11 residues. V dropped 5 bases and J dropped 4 bases, with 4 bases sitting between them. The germline gives CDR1 SGHRS, CDR2 YFSETQ. The specimen comprised PBMCs, sampled before TCRalphabeta/CD19-depleted stem cell transplant. The gene calls are TRBV5-1 and TRBJ1-3, with D unresolved. This receptor was obtained from a girl aged 2-10 years with aplastic anemia, due to receive a stem cell transplant. The CDR3, as DNA: TGCGCCAGCAGATGGGGAAACACCATATATTTT. Translation: CASRWGNTIYF.